This T cell receptor (beta chain) was sequenced for a study of T cell responses to AZD1222 COVID-19 vaccine. CDR1 is GTSNPN and CDR2 is SVGIG in the germline V gene (reference sequence). The CDR3 consists of 14 residues. J gave up 0 bases and V 7 bases, and 5 bases lay outside the gene matches. The repertoire was sequenced with immunoSEQ multiplex PCR; TCRdb's copy has only in-frame clones and lacks some. This sample has approximately 150,000 clones, with roughly 90% found just once. This clonotype was obtained from an adult in good health. This sequence joins TRBV30 and TRBJ2-7, with 11 bases lining up with TRBD2. The sequencing used peripheral blood, collected on day 0 of AZD1222 vaccination. CDR3 DNA sequence: TGTGCCTTCCGACTAGCGGGAATCTCCTACGAGCAGTACTTC. Translating gives CAFRLAGISYEQYF.